This T cell receptor (beta chain) appears in the sequencing data of a study of OX40 agonist ivuxolimab in advanced cancers. This clone was detected a few times. Per germline, CDR1 SGHTS and CDR2 YDEGEE. The CDR3 is made up of 11 amino acids. Trimming removed 2 bases from V and 4 bases from J, with 4 bases in between. Repertoires were generated with immunoSEQ multiplex PCR, while TCRdb's copy carries only in-frame clones and drops some. The sample yields about 30,000 clones, less than 85% seen once. The source is an adult with an advanced solid tumor such as melanoma, head and neck, liver or kidney cancer. The chain links TRBV5-8 to TRBJ2-7, with D uncertain. Here the sequenced sample was CD4+ or CD8+ T cells sorted from blood, taken in a trial of the OX40 agonist ivuxolimab. The CDR3 region has the DNA TGTGCCAGCAGCTTCGAGTACGAGCAGTACTTC. Amino acids: CASSFEYEQYF.